The text below deals with one TCR beta chain. Its antigen is currently unknown. This sample stems from a study of T cell responses to AZD1222 COVID-19 vaccine. Overall study findings and caveats: Repertoires were obtained only post-peak T cell response. Reportedly, nearly half of unique spike TCRs recognized epitopes outside B.1.351/B.1.1.7 mutations. Seropositive AZD1222 recipients at baseline numbered only five or six.

J gave up 5 bases and V 2 bases, and 7 bases lay outside the gene matches. The germline gives CDR1 KGHSH, CDR2 LQKENI. The CDR3 consists of 16 residues. Measured with immunoSEQ multiplex PCR; TCRdb has only the in-frame clones, and not every one. In the table there are under 170,000 clones, approximately 90% of which are singletons. V gene TRBV18 combines with J gene TRBJ2-7; 12 positions agree with TRBD1. The source of this sequence is an adult who received the AZD1222 COVID-19 vaccine. The sample here was peripheral blood, taken 28 days after the second AZD1222 dose. CDR3 DNA sequence: TGTGCCAGCTCACCAAACCCGGGACAGGGGGCCAACGAGCAGTACTTC. Protein: CASSPNPGQGANEQYF. The complete variable domain, with remaining parts taken from reference TRBV18 and TRBJ2-7, reads NAGVMQNPRHLVRRRGQEARLRCSPMKGHSHVYWYRQLPEEGLKFMVYLQKENIIDESGMPKERFSAEFPKEGPSILRIQQVVRGDSAAYFCASSPNPGQGANEQYFGPGTRLTVT.